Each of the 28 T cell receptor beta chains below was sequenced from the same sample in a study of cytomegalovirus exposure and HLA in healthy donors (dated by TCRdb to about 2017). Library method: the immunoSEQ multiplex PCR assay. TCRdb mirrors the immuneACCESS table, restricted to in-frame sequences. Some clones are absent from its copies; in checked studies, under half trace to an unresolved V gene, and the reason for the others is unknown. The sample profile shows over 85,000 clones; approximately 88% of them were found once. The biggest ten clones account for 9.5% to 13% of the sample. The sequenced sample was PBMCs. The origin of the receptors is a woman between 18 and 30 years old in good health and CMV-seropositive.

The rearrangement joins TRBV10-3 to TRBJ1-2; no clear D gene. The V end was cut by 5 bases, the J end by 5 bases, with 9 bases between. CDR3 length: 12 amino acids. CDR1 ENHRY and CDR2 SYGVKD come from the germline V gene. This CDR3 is CAISTDEYGYTF. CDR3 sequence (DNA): TGTGCCATCAGTACAGATGAATATGGCTACACCTTC.

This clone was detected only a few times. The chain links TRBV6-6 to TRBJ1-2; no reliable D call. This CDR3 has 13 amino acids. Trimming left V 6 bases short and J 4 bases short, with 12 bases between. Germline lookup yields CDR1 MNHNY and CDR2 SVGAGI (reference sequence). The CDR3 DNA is TGTGCCAGCAGCCGCCGGGATGCCTATGGCTACACCTTC. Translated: CASSRRDAYGYTF.

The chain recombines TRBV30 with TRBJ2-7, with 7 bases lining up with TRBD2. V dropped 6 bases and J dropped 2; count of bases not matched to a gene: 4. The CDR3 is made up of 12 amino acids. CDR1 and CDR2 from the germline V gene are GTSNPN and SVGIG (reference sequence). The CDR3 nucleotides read TGTGCCTGCGAGCGGGGAACCTACGAGCAGTACTTC. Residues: CACERGTYEQYF.

CDR3: CASSLQGRDTDTQYF. DNA for the CDR3: TGCGCCAGCAGCTTACAGGGACGGGACACAGATACGCAGTATTTT. The rearrangement uses TRBV5-1 and TRBJ2-3; perhaps TRBD1 as D (6 bases). Germline values: CDR1 SGHRS, CDR2 YFSETQ. Trimming shortened V by 2 bases and J by 2 bases, and 12 bases separated the two germline ends. This CDR3 is 15 amino acids long.

The CDR3, as DNA: TGCGCCAGCAGCACCGGACAGGAGCAGTACTTC. This gives the protein CASSTGQEQYF. V and J are TRBV5-1 and TRBJ2-7, with D possibly being TRBD1 (6 bases). V dropped 4 bases and J dropped 7 bases, with 9 bases sitting between them. Per germline, CDR1 SGHRS and CDR2 YFSETQ. CDR3 length: 11 residues.

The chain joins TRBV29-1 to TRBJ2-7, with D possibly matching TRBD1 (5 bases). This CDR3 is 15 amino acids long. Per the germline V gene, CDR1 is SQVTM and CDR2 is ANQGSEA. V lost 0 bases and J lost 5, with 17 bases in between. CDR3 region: CSVEDLEGEFNEQYF. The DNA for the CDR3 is TGCAGCGTTGAAGATCTTGAAGGGGAATTCAACGAGCAGTACTTC.

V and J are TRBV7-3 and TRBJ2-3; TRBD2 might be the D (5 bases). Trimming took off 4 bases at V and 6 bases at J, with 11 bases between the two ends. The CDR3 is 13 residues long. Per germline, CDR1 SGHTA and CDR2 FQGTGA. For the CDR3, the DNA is TGTGCCAGCAGCTCTTCTTCGGGGGATACGCAGTATTTT. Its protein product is CASSSSSGDTQYF. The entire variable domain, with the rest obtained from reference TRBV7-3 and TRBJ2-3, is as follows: GAGVSQTPSNKVTEKGKYVELRCDPISGHTALYWYRQSLGQGPEFLIYFQGTGAADDSGLPNDRFFAVRPEGSVSTLKIQRTERGDSAVYLCASSSSSGDTQYFGPGTRLTVL.

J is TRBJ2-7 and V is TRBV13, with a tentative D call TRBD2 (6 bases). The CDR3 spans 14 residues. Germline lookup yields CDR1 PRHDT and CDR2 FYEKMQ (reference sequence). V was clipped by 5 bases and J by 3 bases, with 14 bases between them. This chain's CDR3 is CASSAGGTHYEQYF. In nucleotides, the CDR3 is TGTGCCAGCAGCGCCGGGGGAACCCACTACGAGCAGTACTTC. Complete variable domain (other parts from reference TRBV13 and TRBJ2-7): AAGVIQSPRHLIKEKRETATLKCYPIPRHDTVYWYQQGPGQDPQFLISFYEKMQSDKGSIPDRFSAQQFSDYHSELNMSSLELGDSALYFCASSAGGTHYEQYFGPGTRLTVT.

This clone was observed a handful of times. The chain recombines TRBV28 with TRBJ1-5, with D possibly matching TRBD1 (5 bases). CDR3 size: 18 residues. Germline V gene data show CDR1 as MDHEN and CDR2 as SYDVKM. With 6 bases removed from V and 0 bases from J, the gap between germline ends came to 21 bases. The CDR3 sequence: CASSAGLFGASSNQPQHF. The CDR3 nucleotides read TGTGCCAGCAGCGCGGGGTTGTTCGGGGCAAGTAGCAATCAGCCCCAGCATTTT.

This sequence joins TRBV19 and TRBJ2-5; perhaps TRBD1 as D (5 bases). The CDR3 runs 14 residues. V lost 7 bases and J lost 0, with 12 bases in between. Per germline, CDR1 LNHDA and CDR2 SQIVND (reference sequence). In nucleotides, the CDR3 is TGTGCCAGTATGAGAGACAGAGACCAAGAGACCCAGTACTTC. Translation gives CASMRDRDQETQYF.

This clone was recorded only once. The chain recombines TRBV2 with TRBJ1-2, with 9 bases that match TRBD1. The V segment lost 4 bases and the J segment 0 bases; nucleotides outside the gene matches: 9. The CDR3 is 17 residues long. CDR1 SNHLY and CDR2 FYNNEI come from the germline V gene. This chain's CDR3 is CASSGVPGQGTNYGYTF. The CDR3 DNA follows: TGTGCCAGCAGTGGAGTACCGGGACAGGGAACTAACTATGGCTACACCTTC.

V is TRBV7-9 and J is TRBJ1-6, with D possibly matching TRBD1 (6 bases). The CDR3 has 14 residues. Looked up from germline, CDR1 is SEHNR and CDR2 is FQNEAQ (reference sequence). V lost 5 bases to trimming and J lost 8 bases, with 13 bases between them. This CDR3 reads CASSLRQEDSPLHF. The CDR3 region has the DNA TGTGCCAGCAGCCTCCGACAGGAGGATTCACCCCTCCACTTT.

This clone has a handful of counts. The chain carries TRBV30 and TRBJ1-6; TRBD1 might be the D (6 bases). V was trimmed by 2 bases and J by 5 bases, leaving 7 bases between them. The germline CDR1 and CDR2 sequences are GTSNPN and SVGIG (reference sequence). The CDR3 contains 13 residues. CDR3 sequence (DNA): TGTGCCTGGAGTAGGGGGAATAATTCACCCCTCCACTTT. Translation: CAWSRGNNSPLHF.

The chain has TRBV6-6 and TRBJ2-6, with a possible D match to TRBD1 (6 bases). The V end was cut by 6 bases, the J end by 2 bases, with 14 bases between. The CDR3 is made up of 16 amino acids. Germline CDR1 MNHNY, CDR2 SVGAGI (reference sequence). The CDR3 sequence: CASRQTGYPGANVLTF. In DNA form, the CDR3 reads TGTGCCAGCAGACAAACAGGGTACCCTGGGGCCAACGTCCTGACTTTC.

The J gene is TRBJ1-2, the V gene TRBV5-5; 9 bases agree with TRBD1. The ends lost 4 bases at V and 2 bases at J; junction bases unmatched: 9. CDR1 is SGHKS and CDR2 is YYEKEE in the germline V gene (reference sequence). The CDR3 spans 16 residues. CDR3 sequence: CASSTIQGASNYGYTF. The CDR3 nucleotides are TGTGCCAGCAGCACGATACAGGGGGCGAGCAACTATGGCTACACCTTC.

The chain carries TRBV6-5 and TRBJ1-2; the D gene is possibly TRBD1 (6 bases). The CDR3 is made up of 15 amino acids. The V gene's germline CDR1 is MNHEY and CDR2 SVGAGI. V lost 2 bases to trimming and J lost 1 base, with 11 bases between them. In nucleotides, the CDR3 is TGTGCCAGCAGTTACCCCCCAGGGGTTAACTATGGCTACACCTTC. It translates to CASSYPPGVNYGYTF.

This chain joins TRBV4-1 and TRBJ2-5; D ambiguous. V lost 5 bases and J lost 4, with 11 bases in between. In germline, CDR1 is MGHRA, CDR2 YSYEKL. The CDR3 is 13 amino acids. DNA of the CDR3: TGCGCCAGCAGCGACGAGGTCCCAGAGACCCAGTACTTC. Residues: CASSDEVPETQYF.

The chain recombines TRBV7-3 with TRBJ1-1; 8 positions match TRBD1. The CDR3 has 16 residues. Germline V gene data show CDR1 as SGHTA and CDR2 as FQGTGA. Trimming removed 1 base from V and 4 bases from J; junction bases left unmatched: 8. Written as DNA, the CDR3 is TGTGCCAGCAGCTTAAACGGACAGGGTCCTTTCACTGAAGCTTTCTTT. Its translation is CASSLNGQGPFTEAFF. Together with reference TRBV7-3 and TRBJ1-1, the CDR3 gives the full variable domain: GAGVSQTPSNKVTEKGKYVELRCDPISGHTALYWYRQSLGQGPEFLIYFQGTGAADDSGLPNDRFFAVRPEGSVSTLKIQRTERGDSAVYLCASSLNGQGPFTEAFFGQGTRLTVV.

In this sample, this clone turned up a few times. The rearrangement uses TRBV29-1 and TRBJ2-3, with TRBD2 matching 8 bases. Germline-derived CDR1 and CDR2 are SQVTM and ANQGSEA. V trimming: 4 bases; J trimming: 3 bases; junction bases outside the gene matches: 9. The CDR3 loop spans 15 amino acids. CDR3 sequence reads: CSVVGGATGTDTQYF. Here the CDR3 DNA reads TGCAGCGTTGTCGGGGGGGCGACGGGGACAGATACGCAGTATTTT.

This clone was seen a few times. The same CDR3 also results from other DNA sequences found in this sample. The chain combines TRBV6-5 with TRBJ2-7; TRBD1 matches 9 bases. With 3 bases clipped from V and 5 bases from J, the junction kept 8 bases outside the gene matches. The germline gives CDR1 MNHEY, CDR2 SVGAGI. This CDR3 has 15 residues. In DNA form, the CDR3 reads TGTGCCAGCAGTTATTCTCGGGGACAGGGCCACGAGCAGTACTTC. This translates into CASSYSRGQGHEQYF.

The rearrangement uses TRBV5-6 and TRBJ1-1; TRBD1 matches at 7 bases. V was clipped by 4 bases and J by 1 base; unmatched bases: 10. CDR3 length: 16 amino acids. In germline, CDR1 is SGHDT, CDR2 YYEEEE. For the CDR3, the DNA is TGTGCCAGCAGCGAATTCAGGGCAGGGGGGAACACTGAAGCTTTCTTT. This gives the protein CASSEFRAGGNTEAFF.

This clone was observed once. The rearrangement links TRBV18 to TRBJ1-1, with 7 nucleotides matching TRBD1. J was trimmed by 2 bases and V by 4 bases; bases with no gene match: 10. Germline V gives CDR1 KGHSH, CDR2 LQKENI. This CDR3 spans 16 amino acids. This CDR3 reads CASSRQGHPINTEAFF. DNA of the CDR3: TGTGCCAGCTCACGACAGGGACACCCCATCAACACTGAAGCTTTCTTT.

CDR3 residues: CASSEMTGRSYEQYF. CDR3 in DNA: TGTGCCAGCAGTGAAATGACAGGGCGCTCCTACGAGCAGTACTTC. This rearrangement joins TRBV6-1 to TRBJ2-7, with TRBD1 identical over 7 bases. CDR3 size: 15 residues. The germline V gene has CDR1 MNHNS and CDR2 SASEGT. The junction had 4 bases not matched to a gene; V was cut back by 2 bases and J by 0 bases.

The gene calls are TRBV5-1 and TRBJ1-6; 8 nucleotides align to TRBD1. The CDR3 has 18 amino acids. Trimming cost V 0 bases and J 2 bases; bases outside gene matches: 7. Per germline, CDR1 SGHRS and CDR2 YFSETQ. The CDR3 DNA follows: TGCGCCAGCAGCTTGGATGGACAGGGAGGCACCTATAATTCACCCCTCCACTTT. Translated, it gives CASSLDGQGGTYNSPLHF.

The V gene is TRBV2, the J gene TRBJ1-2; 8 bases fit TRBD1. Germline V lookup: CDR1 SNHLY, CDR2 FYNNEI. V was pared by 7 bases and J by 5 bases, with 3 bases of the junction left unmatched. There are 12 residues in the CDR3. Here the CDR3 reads CASTGQGYGYTF. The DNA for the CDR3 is TGTGCCAGCACTGGACAGGGTTATGGCTACACCTTC.

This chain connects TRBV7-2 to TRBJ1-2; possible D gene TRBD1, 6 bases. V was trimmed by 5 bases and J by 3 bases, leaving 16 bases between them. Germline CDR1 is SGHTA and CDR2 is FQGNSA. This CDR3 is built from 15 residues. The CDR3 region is CASSPGQTPYYGYTF. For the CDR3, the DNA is TGTGCCAGCAGCCCCGGACAGACCCCTTACTATGGCTACACCTTC.

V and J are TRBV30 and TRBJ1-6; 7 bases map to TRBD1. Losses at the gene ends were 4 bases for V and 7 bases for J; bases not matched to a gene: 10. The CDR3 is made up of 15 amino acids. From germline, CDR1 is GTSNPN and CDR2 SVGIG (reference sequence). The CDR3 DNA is TGTGCCTGGACCCTATCACAGGGGTGGAATTCACCCCTCCACTTT. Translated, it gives CAWTLSQGWNSPLHF.

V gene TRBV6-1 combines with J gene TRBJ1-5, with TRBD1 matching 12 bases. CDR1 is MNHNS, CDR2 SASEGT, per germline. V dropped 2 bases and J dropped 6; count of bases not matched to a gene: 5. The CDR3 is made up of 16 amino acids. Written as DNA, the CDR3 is TGTGCCAGCAGTGAACCGGGACAGGGGGCAGGTCAGCCCCAGCATTTT. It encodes CASSEPGQGAGQPQHF.